Following are 26 T cell receptor beta chains from one sample sequenced in a study of cytomegalovirus exposure and HLA in healthy donors. Sequencing was performed with immunoSEQ multiplex PCR; in TCRdb, only in-frame clones are kept and a portion is missing. In the table there are 150,000 to 200,000 clones, about 82% of which are singletons. Sequencing input: PBMCs. These TCRs come from a woman younger than 35 in good health and CMV-seronegative.

The table lists this clone with a count of one. This CDR3 is CASSLSPGAYPYNEQFF. The CDR3 region has the DNA TGTGCCAGCAGTTTATCGCCAGGGGCTTACCCCTACAATGAGCAGTTCTTC. The rearrangement links TRBV27 to TRBJ2-1; possible D gene TRBD1, 6 bases. The CDR3 is 17 residues long. Trimming left V 0 bases short and J 2 bases short, with 14 bases between. Germline values: CDR1 MNHEY, CDR2 SMNVEV (reference sequence).

This clone turned up a few times. Other DNA sequences in the sample encode the same CDR3. The chain uses TRBV5-1 and TRBJ1-2, with D perhaps matching TRBD1 (5 bases). CDR3 length: 13 residues. The V gene's germline CDR1 is SGHRS and CDR2 YFSETQ. Trimming took off 4 bases at V and 0 bases at J, with 7 bases between the two ends. CDR3 protein: CASSPGTNYGYTF. The DNA for the CDR3 is TGCGCCAGCAGCCCAGGGACTAACTATGGCTACACCTTC.

The rearrangement joins TRBV19 to TRBJ2-7, with TRBD2 matching over 15 bases. The CDR3 has 16 amino acids. Germline assignment: CDR1 LNHDA and CDR2 SQIVND (reference sequence). The V and J ends lost 1 base and 5 bases, in that order; junction bases with no gene match: 3. The CDR3 loop is CASSIGTSGRVNEQYF. The CDR3, as DNA: TGTGCCAGTAGTATAGGGACTAGCGGGAGGGTGAACGAGCAGTACTTC.

The chain combines TRBV7-2 with TRBJ2-7; 8 bases map to TRBD2. Germline CDR1 and CDR2: SGHTA and FQGNSA. The CDR3 is made up of 15 amino acids. V shed 5 bases, J shed 3 bases, and the junction held 9 bases outside the gene matches. CDR3 in DNA: TGTGCCAGCAGCCCGCGGACTAGCCCACTCTACGAGCAGTACTTC. Its protein is CASSPRTSPLYEQYF.

This chain uses TRBV23-1 with TRBJ1-2; D is unclear. TRBV23-1 is known as an ORF, though its function is uncertain. CDR3 size: 13 residues. Trimming took off 7 bases at V and 8 bases at J, with 17 bases between the two ends. CDR3 amino acids: CASKNGDGRGYTF. Written as DNA, the CDR3 is TGCGCCAGCAAAAATGGCGACGGGAGGGGCTACACCTTC.

The CDR3 loop is CASSLQGRTEAFF. DNA of the CDR3: TGTGCCAGCAGCCTACAGGGGCGGACTGAAGCTTTCTTT. The V gene is TRBV7-3, the J gene TRBJ1-1; 7 bases align to TRBD1. Unmatched junction bases numbered 5, after V lost 5 bases and J lost 5 bases. The CDR3 loop spans 13 amino acids. Germline V lookup: CDR1 SGHTA, CDR2 FQGTGA.

The gene calls are TRBV18 and TRBJ2-1; 7 bases are a match to TRBD1. The V gene's germline CDR1 is KGHSH and CDR2 LQKENI. J was trimmed by 7 bases and V by 8 bases; bases with no gene match: 5. This CDR3 comprises 12 residues. In DNA form, the CDR3 reads TGTGCCAGCCAAAAGACAGGGAATGAGCAGTTCTTC. This encodes CASQKTGNEQFF.

The CDR3, as DNA: TGCGCCAGCAGCCCCGGGGGCAATCAGCCCCAGCATTTT. Translating it yields CASSPGGNQPQHF. V and J are TRBV10-1 and TRBJ1-5; D is ambiguous. V lost 6 bases and J 2 bases, leaving 8 bases between the germline ends. Per germline, CDR1 WNHNN and CDR2 SYGVQD (reference sequence). The CDR3 runs to 13 residues.

The chain uses TRBV6-5 and TRBJ1-5; D call uncertain. Looked up from germline, CDR1 is MNHEY and CDR2 is SVGAGI. Deletions cut 2 bases from V and 4 bases from J, with 12 bases between. The CDR3 has 15 amino acids. CDR3 in DNA: TGTGCCAGCAGTTACCAGCCAGGAATGAATCAGCCCCAGCATTTT. Its protein is CASSYQPGMNQPQHF.

This clone has more than one count but fewer than ten. The CDR3 DNA reads TGTGCCAGCAGTGATAAGCTAGCGGGGTACAATGAGCAGTTCTTC. Translation gives CASSDKLAGYNEQFF. The rearrangement links TRBV6-4 to TRBJ2-1, with 9 bases identical to TRBD2. The CDR3 is 15 amino acids. Germline CDR1 reads MRHNA; CDR2 reads SNTAGT. Trimming at V came to 3 bases and at J to 4 bases, leaving 4 bases not matched to a gene.

The table lists this clone with many counts. V is TRBV6-5 and J is TRBJ2-7, with D possibly being TRBD1 (5 bases). The V end was cut by 2 bases, the J end by 6 bases, with 8 bases between. CDR3 length: 12 amino acids. Germline V CDR1 and CDR2: MNHEY, SVGAGI. The CDR3 DNA sequence: TGTGCCAGCAGTTACCCAAGGGGCGAGCAGTACTTC. Protein product: CASSYPRGEQYF.

V is TRBV7-9 and J is TRBJ1-2; 9 bases align to TRBD1. The CDR3 has 15 residues. J gave up 5 bases and V 1 base, and 5 bases lay outside the gene matches. CDR1 is SEHNR, CDR2 FQNEAQ, per germline (reference sequence). In DNA form, the CDR3 reads TGTGCCAGCAGCTTAGAACAGGGGGCGCGATATGGCTACACCTTC. Translating gives CASSLEQGARYGYTF.

The chain recombines TRBV6-1 with TRBJ1-3; D remains unclear. The V end was cut by 8 bases, the J end by 1 base, with 9 bases between. There are 13 residues in the CDR3. CDR1 MNHNS and CDR2 SASEGT come from the germline V gene. The chain's CDR3 is CASARKSGNTIYF. The DNA for the CDR3 is TGTGCCAGCGCGAGGAAGTCTGGAAACACCATATATTTT.

The genes are TRBV11-3 and TRBJ1-3; 7 bases are a match to TRBD1. Trimming at V came to 5 bases and at J to 0 bases, leaving 1 base not matched to a gene. The CDR3 totals 14 residues. Germline V gene sequence: CDR1 SGHNT, CDR2 YENEEA. This CDR3 is CASSRDSSGNTIYF. The CDR3 DNA is TGTGCCAGCAGCCGGGACAGCTCTGGAAACACCATATATTTT.

The rearrangement uses TRBV7-9 and TRBJ2-7; D is possibly TRBD1 (6 bases). Looked up from germline, CDR1 is SEHNR and CDR2 is FQNEAQ (reference sequence). Trimming took 7 bases from V and 3 from J, leaving 16 bases between them. The CDR3 covers 14 residues. The CDR3 reads CASTHRDKNYEQYF. For the CDR3, the DNA is TGTGCCAGCACCCACCGGGACAAAAACTACGAGCAGTACTTC.

The V and J genes are TRBV19 and TRBJ1-4; D might be TRBD1 (5 bases). V was clipped by 5 bases and J by 8 bases, with 21 bases between them. CDR1 and CDR2 from the germline V gene are LNHDA and SQIVND (reference sequence). The CDR3 is 16 amino acids. Here the CDR3 reads CASSPSPGHAWEKLFF. The DNA for the CDR3 is TGTGCCAGTAGTCCCTCCCCAGGGCACGCATGGGAAAAACTGTTTTTT.

The gene calls are TRBV7-8 and TRBJ2-1, with D perhaps matching TRBD2 (5 bases). This CDR3 comprises 15 residues. Trimming stripped 5 bases from V and 8 bases from J, with 19 bases between. The V gene's germline CDR1 is SGHVS and CDR2 FQNEAQ. The CDR3 sequence: CASSGRFKAGDEQFF. Here the CDR3 DNA reads TGTGCCAGCAGCGGTCGATTTAAGGCGGGCGATGAGCAGTTCTTC.

The chain carries TRBV5-6 and TRBJ2-7, with D uncertain. V was shortened by 4 bases and J by 4 bases, with 6 bases between the two germline ends. Germline V gene sequence: CDR1 SGHDT, CDR2 YYEEEE. The CDR3 contains 11 residues. The CDR3 sequence is CASSLRYEQYF. The CDR3 bases are TGTGCCAGCAGCCTCAGGTACGAGCAGTACTTC.

The J gene is TRBJ1-1, the V gene TRBV14, with D uncertain. Germline V gene sequence: CDR1 SGHDN, CDR2 FVKESK. The CDR3 is 14 amino acids. V lost 2 bases and J lost 4, with 11 bases in between. The CDR3 loop is CASSQTSMATEAFF. CDR3 coding DNA: TGTGCCAGCAGCCAAACTAGCATGGCCACTGAAGCTTTCTTT.

CDR3 loop: CASSLGGTNYGYTF. As DNA, the CDR3 is TGTGCCAGCAGCTTAGGAGGGACTAACTATGGCTACACCTTC. The rearrangement uses TRBV7-9 and TRBJ1-2; D is unclear. Germline V gene data show CDR1 as SEHNR and CDR2 as FQNEAQ (reference sequence). V lost 1 base, J lost 0 bases, and 6 bases lay in between. The length of the CDR3 is 14 residues.

V gene TRBV7-9 combines with J gene TRBJ1-2; the match to TRBD1 covers 7 bases. The CDR3 extends over 15 amino acids. CDR1 and CDR2 from the germline V gene are SEHNR and FQNEAQ (reference sequence). With V trimmed by 0 bases and J by 4 bases, 5 bases remained unmatched. In DNA, the CDR3 is TGTGCCAGCAGCTTAGCGGGGGGACAGATCTATGGCTACACCTTC. Translation: CASSLAGGQIYGYTF.

The chain uses TRBV6-6 and TRBJ2-3; weak D call: TRBD2 (6 bases). This CDR3 is built from 15 residues. From germline, CDR1 is MNHNY and CDR2 SVGAGI (reference sequence). V lost 4 bases and J 3 bases, leaving 14 bases between the germline ends. The CDR3 sequence is CASSWSSEGTDTQYF. As DNA, the CDR3 is TGTGCCAGCAGTTGGTCTAGCGAGGGGACAGATACGCAGTATTTT.

The chain combines TRBV19 with TRBJ2-3; TRBD2 matches 8 bases. Germline V gene data show CDR1 as LNHDA and CDR2 as SQIVND (reference sequence). The trim removed 3 bases at V and 1 base at J, leaving 6 bases unmatched. The CDR3 contains 16 residues. The CDR3 spells CASSISGAGGTDTQYF. The DNA of the CDR3 is TGTGCCAGTAGTATTAGCGGGGCGGGAGGCACAGATACGCAGTATTTT.

Comment on this clone: Other nucleotide sequences from this sample produce the same CDR3. The rearrangement uses TRBV30 and TRBJ1-1; D is uncertain. This CDR3 contains 13 residues. V was cut by 1 base and J by 0 bases, with 6 bases left in between. CDR1 and CDR2 from the germline V gene are GTSNPN and SVGIG (reference sequence). Here the CDR3 reads CAWSGQMNTEAFF. DNA for the CDR3: TGTGCCTGGAGTGGACAAATGAACACTGAAGCTTTCTTT.

The CDR3 DNA follows: TGTGCCAGCAGTTACTCGAGTCAGGAACAGCCCCAGCATTTT. Translating gives CASSYSSQEQPQHF. V and J are TRBV6-6 and TRBJ1-5; D is ambiguous. The CDR3 contains 14 residues. Germline-derived CDR1 and CDR2 are MNHNY and SVGAGI (reference sequence). The germline V and J ends were trimmed by 0 bases and 7 bases, with 10 bases remaining between them.

The chain is built from TRBV30 and TRBJ1-5; D uncertain. CDR1 and CDR2 (germline): GTSNPN, SVGIG (reference sequence). V lost 5 bases to trimming and J lost 3 bases, with 11 bases between them. CDR3 length equals 13 residues. The CDR3 sequence is CAWRREPNQPQHF. The CDR3, as DNA: TGTGCCTGGCGACGGGAGCCCAATCAGCCCCAGCATTTT.